This entry lists 21 T cell receptor beta chains sequenced from one sample in a study of blood T cell repertoires in COVID-19. TCRdb's table, derived via immunoSEQ multiplex PCR, lists solely in-frame clones and lacks some. The sample carries 200,000 to 250,000 clones, more than 75% recorded once. The specimen was peripheral blood. Source of these receptors: a man older than 75 with acute or convalescent COVID-19.

The chain employs TRBV4-2 and TRBJ2-1; 7 nucleotides align to TRBD1. With V trimmed by 0 bases and J by 0 bases, 5 bases remained unmatched. The CDR3 sequence is 17 residues long. CDR1 LGHNA and CDR2 YNFKEQ come from the germline V gene. The CDR3 DNA reads as TGTGCCAGCAGCCAAGATCTAGGGGGCTACTCCTACAATGAGCAGTTCTTC. Its protein product is CASSQDLGGYSYNEQFF.

The chain uses TRBV24-1 and TRBJ2-5; D is undetermined. The germline V and J ends were trimmed by 6 bases and 4 bases, with 5 bases remaining between them. Germline CDR1 reads KGHDR; CDR2 reads SFDVKD. The CDR3 is 11 amino acids. DNA of the CDR3: TGTGCCACCAGTCTGGCAGAGACCCAGTACTTC. Translating gives CATSLAETQYF.

The rearrangement joins TRBV19 to TRBJ2-3; TRBD2 matches at 9 bases. From germline, CDR1 is LNHDA and CDR2 SQIVND (reference sequence). The CDR3 is made up of 15 amino acids. With 2 bases clipped from V and 4 bases from J, the junction kept 4 bases outside the gene matches. CDR3 coding DNA: TGTGCCAGTAGTATAACCAGCGGGAGGCCAGATACGCAGTATTTT. Protein product: CASSITSGRPDTQYF. Full variable domain (outside the CDR3, taken from reference TRBV19 and TRBJ2-3): DGGITQSPKYLFRKEGQNVTLSCEQNLNHDAMYWYRQDPGQGLRLIYYSQIVNDFQKGDIAEGYSVSREKKESFPLTVTSAQKNPTAFYLCASSITSGRPDTQYFGPGTRLTVL.

Notes on this clone: The sample carries other DNA sequences with the same CDR3. This chain joins TRBV7-2 and TRBJ2-5, with TRBD2 matching 11 bases. Germline V CDR1 and CDR2: SGHTA, FQGNSA. The CDR3 covers 14 residues. Unmatched junction bases numbered 2, after V lost 3 bases and J lost 5 bases. The CDR3 bases are TGTGCCAGCAGCTTTAGCGGGAGGGCGGAGACCCAGTACTTC. The encoded protein is CASSFSGRAETQYF. The full variable domain, its missing parts supplied by reference TRBV7-2 and TRBJ2-5, is GAGVSQSPSNKVTEKGKDVELRCDPISGHTALYWYRQSLGQGLEFLIYFQGNSAPDKSGLPSDRFSAERTGGSVSTLTIQRTQQEDSAVYLCASSFSGRAETQYFGPGTRLLVL.

This chain links TRBV9 with TRBJ2-3; tentatively, D is TRBD1 (6 bases). In germline, CDR1 is SGDLS, CDR2 YYNGEE. V dropped 4 bases and J dropped 2 bases, with 14 bases sitting between them. The length of the CDR3 is 15 residues. The CDR3 region has the DNA TGTGCCAGCAGCCCCACCCCGGGACACACAGATACGCAGTATTTT. Translation gives CASSPTPGHTDTQYF.

The chain uses TRBV6-5 and TRBJ1-2; the D gene is possibly TRBD1 (5 bases). Trimming cost V 6 bases and J 5 bases, with 10 bases left between them. In germline, CDR1 is MNHEY, CDR2 SVGAGI. The CDR3 spans 12 residues. The CDR3 DNA follows: TGTGCCAGCAGGAGCGACAGATATGGCTACACCTTC. Its protein is CASRSDRYGYTF.

This chain links TRBV6-5 with TRBJ2-1; D is perhaps TRBD1 (6 bases). From germline, CDR1 is MNHEY and CDR2 SVGAGI. CDR3 length: 16 amino acids. V was cut by 4 bases and J by 0 bases, with 13 bases left in between. CDR3 sequence reads: CASSSSGVNSYNEQFF. The CDR3 DNA sequence: TGTGCCAGCAGTTCGTCAGGGGTGAACTCCTACAATGAGCAGTTCTTC.

This clone has just a few counts. The J gene is TRBJ2-3, the V gene TRBV30, with D tentatively TRBD2 (5 bases). Trimming stripped 8 bases from V and 0 bases from J, with 15 bases between. The CDR3 covers 14 residues. Germline CDR1 reads GTSNPN; CDR2 reads SVGIG (reference sequence). CDR3 protein: CALGLRVSTDTQYF. The CDR3 DNA is TGTGCCCTCGGGTTGCGGGTTAGCACAGATACGCAGTATTTT.

The chain couples TRBV20-1 to TRBJ1-1; unclear D gene. With 5 bases removed from V and 5 bases from J, the gap between germline ends came to 9 bases. CDR1 and CDR2 from the germline V gene are DFQATT and SNEGSKA (reference sequence). This CDR3 spans 11 amino acids. The CDR3 loop is CSASSGTEAFF. CDR3 bases: TGCAGTGCTTCTAGCGGAACTGAAGCTTTCTTT.

This clone appeared a single time. The V call is TRBV2, the J call TRBJ2-7; 13 nucleotides agree with TRBD2. The CDR3 contains 15 residues. Germline V gene lookup returns CDR1 SNHLY and CDR2 FYNNEI. V shed 7 bases and J 6 bases; nucleotides not matched to a gene: 9. The CDR3 loop is CASTWTSGRSGEQYF. CDR3 bases: TGTGCCAGCACGTGGACTAGCGGGAGATCGGGCGAGCAGTACTTC.

The chain is built from TRBV25-1 and TRBJ1-4, with 11 bases lining up with TRBD1. The CDR3 covers 14 residues. The germline V gene encodes CDR1 MGHDK and CDR2 SYGVNS. J lost 7 bases, V lost 5 bases, and 3 bases had no gene match. The CDR3 DNA reads TGTGCCAGCAGTAAAGGACAGGGGGCTGAAAAACTGTTTTTT. It translates to CASSKGQGAEKLFF.

The rearrangement links TRBV6-6 to TRBJ1-2; weak D call: TRBD1 (5 bases). The germline gives CDR1 MNHNY, CDR2 SVGAGI (reference sequence). CDR3 length equals 14 residues. V dropped 2 bases and J dropped 6 bases, with 13 bases sitting between them. CDR3 in DNA: TGTGCCAGCAGTTACGTCCAGGGAGGGGATGGCTACACCTTC. This codes for CASSYVQGGDGYTF.

The gene calls are TRBV10-2 and TRBJ2-3; no firm D call. CDR1 is WSHSY, CDR2 SAAADI, per germline. CDR3 length: 16 amino acids. Trimming took 9 bases from V and 0 from J, leaving 19 bases between them. The CDR3 DNA follows: TGCGCCAGTGGGCCGGTGTCACCTACTAGCACAGATACGCAGTATTTT. Its translation is CASGPVSPTSTDTQYF.

The chain recombines TRBV7-3 with TRBJ2-1; 7 bases line up with TRBD2. Germline trimming cut 6 bases from V and 6 bases from J; bases unmatched to any gene: 5. Germline V lookup: CDR1 SGHTA, CDR2 FQGTGA. The CDR3 is 13 amino acids. This CDR3 is CASSYASGNEQFF. In DNA form, the CDR3 reads TGTGCCAGCAGTTACGCTAGCGGCAATGAGCAGTTCTTC.

The chain is built from TRBV2 and TRBJ1-4, with D perhaps matching TRBD1 (6 bases). The CDR3 sequence is 16 residues long. Germline CDR1 and CDR2: SNHLY and FYNNEI. The germline V and J ends were trimmed by 4 bases and 7 bases, with 19 bases remaining between them. The chain's CDR3 is CASSVQGGLFSEKLFF. As DNA, the CDR3 is TGTGCCAGCAGTGTACAGGGAGGGTTATTTAGTGAAAAACTGTTTTTT. Complete variable domain (other parts from reference TRBV2 and TRBJ1-4): EPEVTQTPSHQVTQMGQEVILRCVPISNHLYFYWYRQILGQKVEFLVSFYNNEISEKSEIFDDQFSVERPDGSNFTLKIRSTKLEDSAMYFCASSVQGGLFSEKLFFGSGTQLSVL.

The chain recombines TRBV6-4 with TRBJ2-1; TRBD2 agrees at 11 bases. The CDR3 length is 15 residues. V gave up 6 bases and J gave up 6 bases; unmatched junction bases: 7. Germline V CDR1 and CDR2: MRHNA, SNTAGT. The CDR3 loop is CASRQTSGTSNEQFF. As DNA, the CDR3 is TGTGCCAGCAGACAGACTAGCGGGACGTCCAATGAGCAGTTCTTC.

This chain links TRBV28 with TRBJ2-2, with TRBD2 matching 9 bases. CDR3 size: 16 residues. Per germline, CDR1 MDHEN and CDR2 SYDVKM. V lost 4 bases, J lost 3 bases, and 6 bases stayed unmatched. The CDR3 here is CASSSRLAEYTGELFF. In DNA, the CDR3 is TGTGCCAGCAGTTCAAGACTAGCGGAGTACACCGGGGAGCTGTTTTTT.

This CDR3 reads CASSVSPTGATEAFF. CDR3 bases: TGTGCCAGCAGCGTAAGCCCAACAGGGGCCACTGAAGCTTTCTTT. V gene TRBV9 combines with J gene TRBJ1-1; 7 positions match TRBD1. The V gene's germline CDR1 is SGDLS and CDR2 YYNGEE. V trimming: 1 base; J trimming: 4 bases; junction bases outside the gene matches: 7. CDR3 size: 15 residues. Combining the CDR3 with reference TRBV9 and TRBJ1-1 gives the whole variable domain DSGVTQTPKHLITATGQRVTLRCSPRSGDLSVYWYQQSLDQGLQFLIQYYNGEERAKGNILERFSAQQFPDLHSELNLSSLELGDSALYFCASSVSPTGATEAFFGQGTRLTVV.

This clone was seen a handful of times. The chain employs TRBV6-1 and TRBJ1-1; D not certain. Germline V lookup: CDR1 MNHNS, CDR2 SASEGT. CDR3 length equals 13 residues. The V and J ends lost 1 base and 6 bases respectively, with 9 bases between them. The CDR3 coding sequence is TGTGCCAGCAGTGAAGAACGGGGTCCTGAAGCTTTCTTT. Encoded protein: CASSEERGPEAFF.

The rearrangement joins TRBV10-2 to TRBJ1-5, with 10 bases lining up with TRBD1. CDR1 is WSHSY and CDR2 is SAAADI in the germline V gene. This CDR3 spans 17 amino acids. With V trimmed by 6 bases and J by 0 bases, 8 bases remained unmatched. The CDR3 sequence is CASSPGQGGGSNQPQHF. The CDR3 bases are TGCGCCAGCAGCCCCGGACAGGGGGGAGGTAGCAATCAGCCCCAGCATTTT.

This clone was seen a single time. The rearrangement links TRBV24-1 to TRBJ2-5; D gene ambiguous. This CDR3 has 15 amino acids. Germline loops: CDR1 KGHDR, CDR2 SFDVKD. Trimming took 1 base from V and 5 from J, leaving 13 bases between them. The CDR3 DNA reads as TGTGCCACCAGTGATTTCACCCGGAGTGGGGAGACCCAGTACTTC. Protein product: CATSDFTRSGETQYF.